This T cell receptor beta chain was identified during a study of CD8+CD57+ T cells in acquired aplastic anemia. Study background: Across the sorted CD4+ and CD8+ cells, DNA amounts averaged about 3 ug.

Germline lookup yields CDR1 ENHRY and CDR2 SYGVKD. This CDR3 is 14 amino acids long. Trimming took off 3 bases at V and 2 bases at J, with 11 bases between the two ends. The patients chosen for sequencing had shown expansion of CD8+CD57+ cells (detected by flow cytometry). Patients, without exception, had severe acquired aplastic anemia. Sampling of blood occurred while the patients had still received no therapy. Genomic DNA served as template for TCR beta VDJ and CDR3 profiling. TCRdb independently ran MiXCR on the reads; one entry per CDR3 protein. This table holds approximately 190,000 distinct CDR3 sequences, just under 50% found once. Regarding the study as a whole: The study identified roughly 29 CD8+ CDR3 sequences shared by patients and controls.

Note on this clonotype: Its antigen is as yet unknown.

The sample consisted of sorted CD4+, CD8+, or CD8+CD57+ T cells (not recorded which) from PBMCs. The chain uses TRBV10-3 and TRBJ2-7; D possibly corresponds to TRBD1 (6 bases). This TCR was recovered from a human donor with aplastic anemia. The CDR3 DNA follows: TGTGCCATCAGTGATTTGGGGGCAGCCTACGAGCAGTACTTC. It specifies CAISDLGAAYEQYF.